This entry lists 23 T cell receptor beta chains sequenced from one sample in a study of chemoradiotherapy in HPV16-positive cancers. Using immunoSEQ multiplex PCR, the repertoire was profiled, and TCRdb retains in-frame clones only, with some absent. The profile shows around 19,000 clones, 85% to 95% of them singletons. The source material was blood, sampled from a patient who underwent chemoradiotherapy. The receptors originated from a human donor with HPV-associated anogenital cancer.

The rearrangement uses TRBV6-5 and TRBJ1-2; D may be TRBD1 (6 bases). The germline V gene encodes CDR1 MNHEY and CDR2 SVGAGI. V lost 10 bases and J 6 bases, leaving 24 bases between the germline ends. The CDR3 has 15 amino acids. The CDR3 DNA reads TGTGCCACCCAACCTATGCTGGGGGCGCGGGATGGCTACACCTTC. It specifies CATQPMLGARDGYTF.

The J gene is TRBJ2-5, the V gene TRBV2; a weak D match, TRBD1 (5 bases). The CDR3 consists of 14 residues. V shed 4 bases and J shed 1 base, with 10 bases lying between them. Per the germline V gene, CDR1 is SNHLY and CDR2 is FYNNEI. This CDR3 is CASSVDSPQETQYF. CDR3 nucleotide sequence: TGTGCCAGCAGTGTCGACAGTCCCCAAGAGACCCAGTACTTC.

V is TRBV30 and J is TRBJ1-3; D is unclear. Germline CDR1 and CDR2: GTSNPN and SVGIG (reference sequence). The CDR3 consists of 18 residues. The V gene lost 0 bases and the J gene lost 4 bases, with 22 bases spanning the gap. CDR3 coding DNA: TGTGCCTGGAGTGTTACGAGGAGGCAGATCTTCCCAGGAAACACCATATATTTT. It encodes CAWSVTRRQIFPGNTIYF.

The genes are TRBV9 and TRBJ2-3; no definite D call. Germline values: CDR1 SGDLS, CDR2 YYNGEE. V lost 1 base, J lost 0 bases, and 9 bases lay in between. The CDR3 loop spans 15 amino acids. The CDR3 DNA reads TGTGCCAGCAGCGTAAGTCGCGGAAGCACAGATACGCAGTATTTT. It is translated as CASSVSRGSTDTQYF.

The V gene is TRBV5-4, the J gene TRBJ2-2, with 10 bases matching TRBD1. The trim removed 5 bases at V and 5 bases at J, leaving 6 bases unmatched. The germline V gene encodes CDR1 SGHNT and CDR2 YYREEE (reference sequence). The CDR3 sequence is 15 residues long. CDR3 sequence (DNA): TGTGCCAGCAGACGGGACAGGGGAGTTACCGGGGAGCTGTTTTTT. This translates into CASRRDRGVTGELFF.

The rearrangement joins TRBV21-1 to TRBJ1-5. TRBV21-1 is recorded as a pseudogene. The CDR3 totals 16 residues. This CDR3 reads CARANTRAGSNQPQHF. The CDR3, as DNA: TGTGCCAGGGCGAATACAAGGGCTGGTAGCAATCAGCCCCAGCATTTT.

This chain uses TRBV5-1 with TRBJ2-3, with 12 bases identical to TRBD2. Per germline, CDR1 SGHRS and CDR2 YFSETQ. With V trimmed by 4 bases and J by 1 base, 4 bases remained unmatched. The CDR3 runs 16 residues. CDR3 loop: CASSLSSGGGTDTQYF. CDR3 DNA: TGCGCCAGCAGCCTGTCTAGCGGGGGGGGCACAGATACGCAGTATTTT. Full variable domain (rest looked up from reference TRBV5-1 and TRBJ2-3): KAGVTQTPRYLIKTRGQQVTLSCSPISGHRSVSWYQQTPGQGLQFLFEYFSETQRNKGNFPGRFSGRQFSNSRSEMNVSTLELGDSALYLCASSLSSGGGTDTQYFGPGTRLTVL.

The V gene is TRBV9, the J gene TRBJ2-2; 11 positions match TRBD2. Germline CDR1 is SGDLS and CDR2 is YYNGEE. The CDR3 has 19 amino acids. The V segment lost 5 bases and the J segment 0 bases; nucleotides outside the gene matches: 12. CDR3 sequence: CASSPGSSGGFANTGELFF. The CDR3 nucleotides are TGTGCCAGCAGTCCAGGGTCTAGCGGGGGGTTCGCGAACACCGGGGAGCTGTTTTTT.

V is TRBV29-1 and J is TRBJ1-2; D is possibly TRBD1 (5 bases). The CDR3 has 13 residues. Germline CDR1 reads SQVTM; CDR2 reads ANQGSEA. Trimming stripped 0 bases from V and 5 bases from J, with 10 bases between. The CDR3 here is CSVEDRVGYGYTF. CDR3 DNA sequence: TGCAGCGTTGAAGACAGGGTGGGGTATGGCTACACCTTC.

The chain recombines TRBV6-1 with TRBJ1-1, with 8 bases aligning to TRBD1. Trimming cost V 0 bases and J 5 bases; bases outside gene matches: 11. The CDR3 consists of 17 residues. Germline assignment: CDR1 MNHNS and CDR2 SASEGT. In nucleotides, the CDR3 is TGTGCCAGCAGTGAAGCGTGGACAGGGCGGGGGGATACTGAAGCTTTCTTT. It yields the protein CASSEAWTGRGDTEAFF.

The chain couples TRBV6-5 to TRBJ1-1; D uncertain. The ends were cut back, 0 bases at V and 7 bases at J, with 9 bases in the middle. CDR3 length: 13 amino acids. CDR1 and CDR2 from the germline V gene are MNHEY and SVGAGI. The CDR3 bases are TGTGCCAGCAGTTACTCCGGGGTCGGTGAAGCTTTCTTT. Protein: CASSYSGVGEAFF.

There are a few counts of this clone. The chain uses TRBV5-4 and TRBJ2-3; 7 bases map to TRBD1. The V gene's germline CDR1 is SGHNT and CDR2 YYREEE (reference sequence). There are 15 residues in the CDR3. V gave up 2 bases and J gave up 2 bases; unmatched junction bases: 5. The CDR3 sequence: CASSLAGGVTDTQYF. DNA for the CDR3: TGTGCCAGCAGCTTAGCAGGGGGAGTCACAGATACGCAGTATTTT.

The rearrangement joins TRBV14 to TRBJ1-1; TRBD1 is a possible D gene (5 bases). Trimming removed 7 bases from V and 1 base from J, with 10 bases in between. Germline V gene sequence: CDR1 SGHDN, CDR2 FVKESK. This CDR3 has 13 residues. The CDR3 DNA follows: TGTGCCAGCACCGTGGGGGGGAACACTGAAGCTTTCTTT. Amino acids: CASTVGGNTEAFF.

This rearrangement joins TRBV12-5 to TRBJ2-1, with D tentatively TRBD2 (5 bases). CDR3 length: 14 amino acids. Trimming cost V 5 bases and J 3 bases, with 11 bases left between them. CDR1 LGHNT and CDR2 FRNRAP come from the germline V gene. For the CDR3, the DNA is TGTGCTAGTGGTCGTCAACTAGACTACAATGAGCAGTTCTTC. Translation: CASGRQLDYNEQFF. Combining the CDR3 with reference TRBV12-5 and TRBJ2-1 gives the whole variable domain DARVTQTPRHKVTEMGQEVTMRCQPILGHNTVFWYRQTMMQGLELLAYFRNRAPLDDSGMPKDRFSAEMPDATLATLKIQPSEPRDSAVYFCASGRQLDYNEQFFGPGTRLTVL.

The chain is built from TRBV6-5 and TRBJ1-2, with TRBD1 matching 8 bases. V shed 6 bases and J 3 bases; nucleotides not matched to a gene: 9. Germline V gene sequence: CDR1 MNHEY, CDR2 SVGAGI. The CDR3 runs to 15 residues. In DNA, the CDR3 is TGTGCCAGCAGCCCTGCCCCGGGACAGGACTATGGCTACACCTTC. It encodes CASSPAPGQDYGYTF.

This clone was seen once. The chain employs TRBV30 and TRBJ1-5; the D gene is possibly TRBD1 (6 bases). CDR3 size: 15 residues. Germline assignment: CDR1 GTSNPN and CDR2 SVGIG (reference sequence). Trimming shortened V by 4 bases and J by 4 bases, and 17 bases separated the two germline ends. CDR3 bases: TGTGCCTGGACCCGGGGGGGCCAGGCGAATCAGCCCCAGCATTTT. Its protein is CAWTRGGQANQPQHF.

The chain employs TRBV5-5 and TRBJ2-6, with 9 bases fitting TRBD1. CDR1 and CDR2 from the germline V gene are SGHKS and YYEKEE (reference sequence). The CDR3 covers 19 residues. J gave up 0 bases and V 0 bases, and 7 bases lay outside the gene matches. The chain's CDR3 is CASSLVSGQGTSGANVLTF. DNA for the CDR3: TGTGCCAGCAGCTTGGTCTCAGGACAGGGGACCTCTGGGGCCAACGTCCTGACTTTC.

This chain links TRBV6-4 with TRBJ1-2; D is perhaps TRBD1 (5 bases). In germline, CDR1 is MRHNA, CDR2 SNTAGT. V was shortened by 0 bases and J by 3 bases, with 17 bases between the two germline ends. The CDR3 runs 17 residues. The CDR3: CASSDSSLGVRDYGYTF. CDR3 DNA sequence: TGTGCCAGCAGTGACTCGAGTCTAGGGGTTCGGGACTATGGCTACACCTTC.

The chain couples TRBV4-2 to TRBJ2-4; TRBD1 agrees at 8 bases. The CDR3 spans 17 residues. J was trimmed by 1 base and V by 2 bases; bases with no gene match: 7. Germline V gives CDR1 LGHNA, CDR2 YNFKEQ. The CDR3 sequence is CASSQPQGAGAKNIQYF. DNA for the CDR3: TGTGCCAGCAGCCAACCCCAGGGGGCGGGGGCCAAAAACATTCAGTACTTC.

This rearrangement joins TRBV15 to TRBJ2-7, with 8 positions matching TRBD1. V was clipped by 6 bases and J by 0 bases; unmatched bases: 7. The germline gives CDR1 LNHNV, CDR2 YYDKDF (reference sequence). CDR3 length: 15 residues. This CDR3 is CATRETGDNSYEQYF. The DNA for the CDR3 is TGTGCCACCAGAGAGACAGGGGATAACTCCTACGAGCAGTACTTC. The variable domain in full, completed from reference TRBV15 and TRBJ2-7, reads DAMVIQNPRYQVTQFGKPVTLSCSQTLNHNVMYWYQQKSSQAPKLLFHYYDKDFNNEADTPDNFQSRRPNTSFCFLDIRSPGLGDTAMYLCATRETGDNSYEQYFGPGTRLTVT.

This clone was recorded a few times. The chain links TRBV27 to TRBJ2-3; 10 bases are a match to TRBD1. The trim removed 7 bases at V and 5 bases at J, leaving 15 bases unmatched. There are 17 residues in the CDR3. CDR1 is MNHEY and CDR2 is SMNVEV in the germline V gene (reference sequence). The CDR3 DNA sequence: TGTGCCAGCAATACCCTATCCGGGACAGGGGTAAAAGATACGCAGTATTTT. It codes for CASNTLSGTGVKDTQYF.

The gene calls are TRBV7-8 and TRBJ1-2, with a weak D call TRBD1 (5 bases). Per germline, CDR1 SGHVS and CDR2 FQNEAQ. The CDR3 is 16 residues long. The ends were cut back, 0 bases at V and 4 bases at J, with 15 bases in the middle. CDR3 DNA sequence: TGTGCCAGCAGCTTAGCGCTACAGGCCTCGGGCTATGGCTACACCTTC. It yields the protein CASSLALQASGYGYTF. Full variable domain (outside the CDR3, taken from reference TRBV7-8 and TRBJ1-2): GAGVSQSPRYKVAKRGQDVALRCDPISGHVSLFWYQQALGQGPEFLTYFQNEAQLDKSGLPSDRFFAERPEGSVSTLKIQRTQQEDSAVYLCASSLALQASGYGYTFGSGTRLTVV.

The rearrangement joins TRBV10-2 to TRBJ2-1, with 9 bases lining up with TRBD2. Germline V gives CDR1 WSHSY, CDR2 SAAADI. This CDR3 comprises 15 residues. The V segment lost 6 bases and the J segment 4 bases; nucleotides outside the gene matches: 7. The CDR3 loop is CASRERGAGYNEQFF. CDR3 sequence (DNA): TGCGCCAGCAGAGAGCGGGGGGCGGGATACAATGAGCAGTTCTTC.